The rows below give T cell receptor beta chains drawn from one sample of a study of human T cells and chemical hapten exposure. TCRdb reprocessed the RACE reads via MiXCR and lists one record per CDR3 protein. The table lists roughly 380,000 distinct CDR3 sequences, more than 4.5% of them singletons, with 2.5% to 3% in the top ten. This sample comprised whole blood, obtained in connection with sensitization to the hapten diphenylcyclopropenone (DPC). These receptors all come from a woman aged 45-60 years with alopecia areata. Some clones in this sample may be carry-over from other donors' samples. Each CDR3 is given with its conserved first and last residue. D genes are given only for firm matches. Rows give clone size only sometimes, using once, few, many, or a class for an expanded clone.

clone size: few
J gene: TRBJ1-4
V gene: TRBV6-5
D gene: NA
CDR3 DNA: TGTGCCAGCAGTTACCGATTGGGGTTTGATGAAAAACTGTTTTTT
CDR3 protein: CASSYRLGFDEKLFF

clone size: many
J gene: TRBJ1-3
V gene: TRBV6-6
D gene: NA
CDR3 DNA: TGTGCCAGCACCCTCGCAGGAAACACCATATATTTT
CDR3 protein: CASTLAGNTIYF

clone size: few
J gene: TRBJ2-3
V gene: TRBV7-9
D gene: TRBD1
CDR3 DNA: TGTGCCAGCAGCTACGGGACAGGGGGCCAGGCAGATACGCAGTATTTT
CDR3 protein: CASSYGTGGQADTQYF

clone size: NA
J gene: TRBJ1-5
V gene: TRBV6-5
D gene: NA
CDR3 DNA: TGTGCCAGCAGTTACTCGAATGGGCATCAGCCCCAGCATTTT
CDR3 protein: CASSYSNGHQPQHF

clone size: many
J gene: TRBJ1-6
V gene: TRBV4-1
D gene: TRBD1
CDR3 DNA: TGCGCCAGCAGCCACGAAAGGGGGACAGCCTTTTGCTTT
CDR3 protein: CASSHERGTAFCF

clone size: NA
J gene: TRBJ1-4
V gene: TRBV28
D gene: NA
CDR3 DNA: TGTGCCAGCAGTTTAGTTCAGGGCACTAATGAAAAACTGTTTTTT
CDR3 protein: CASSLVQGTNEKLFF

clone size: NA
J gene: TRBJ2-3
V gene: TRBV5-1
D gene: TRBD1
CDR3 DNA: TGCGCCAGCAGCCCCGGGACAGGGGTTGGCACAGATACGCAGTATTTT
CDR3 protein: CASSPGTGVGTDTQYF

clone size: many
J gene: TRBJ1-1
V gene: TRBV20-1
D gene: NA
CDR3 DNA: TGCAGTGCTAGACAGGGATTCGACACTGAAGCTTTCTTT
CDR3 protein: CSARQGFDTEAFF

clone size: NA
J gene: TRBJ2-4
V gene: TRBV6-6
D gene: NA
CDR3 DNA: TGTGCCAGCAGTTACGGAGACATTCAGTACTTC
CDR3 protein: CASSYGDIQYF

clone size: few
J gene: TRBJ2-3
V gene: TRBV27
D gene: TRBD2
CDR3 DNA: TGTGCCAGCAGTTTTGAAGCCCCCGGACTAGCGGGAAACACAGATACGCAGTATTTT
CDR3 protein: CASSFEAPGLAGNTDTQYF

clone size: NA
J gene: TRBJ1-1
V gene: TRBV27
D gene: NA
CDR3 DNA: TGTGCCAGCAGTTTATCGTTCCGACTGAACACTGAAGCTTTCTTT
CDR3 protein: CASSLSFRLNTEAFF

clone size: few
J gene: TRBJ1-5
V gene: TRBV27
D gene: TRBD1
CDR3 DNA: TGTGCCGTCGGACAGGGAATCAATCAGCCCCAGCATTTT
CDR3 protein: CAVGQGINQPQHF

clone size: many
J gene: TRBJ2-6
V gene: TRBV12-3/TRBV12-4
D gene: NA
CDR3 DNA: TGTGCCAGCAGTCCGAGCTCTGGGGCCAACGTCCTGACTTTC
CDR3 protein: CASSPSSGANVLTF

clone size: NA
J gene: TRBJ2-2
V gene: TRBV20-1
D gene: TRBD2
CDR3 DNA: TGCAGTGCCCTGACTAGCATAACCGGGGAGCTGTTTTTT
CDR3 protein: CSALTSITGELFF

clone size: NA
J gene: TRBJ1-3
V gene: TRBV27
D gene: NA
CDR3 DNA: TGTGCCAGCAGTGTCTCCAGGAGCGCTGGAAACACCATATATTTT
CDR3 protein: CASSVSRSAGNTIYF

clone size: many
J gene: TRBJ2-5
V gene: TRBV5-1
D gene: NA
CDR3 DNA: TGCGCCAGCAGGTACGAAATGGAGACCCAGTACTTC
CDR3 protein: CASRYEMETQYF

clone size: few
J gene: TRBJ2-5
V gene: TRBV7-9
D gene: NA
CDR3 DNA: TGTGCCAGCGGATTGAATGAACAAGAGACCCAGTACTTC
CDR3 protein: CASGLNEQETQYF

clone size: many
J gene: TRBJ2-7
V gene: TRBV20-1
D gene: NA
CDR3 DNA: TGCAGTGCCCCCCGAGGGGCGGTATCGGGAGAGCAGTACTTC
CDR3 protein: CSAPRGAVSGEQYF

clone size: many
J gene: TRBJ1-4
V gene: TRBV3-1
D gene: TRBD1
CDR3 DNA: TGTGCCAGCAGCCTACAGGGGGCAAGGGAAAAACTGTTTTTT
CDR3 protein: CASSLQGAREKLFF

clone size: NA
J gene: TRBJ1-4
V gene: TRBV7-2
D gene: TRBD1
CDR3 DNA: TGTGCCAGCACCCTCTCAGGGGGAAGAAATGAAAAACTGTTTTTT
CDR3 protein: CASTLSGGRNEKLFF

clone size: few
J gene: TRBJ1-2
V gene: TRBV28
D gene: NA
CDR3 DNA: TGTGCCAGCAGTTTACCCCATGCAGGGGCTAACTATGGCTACACCTTC
CDR3 protein: CASSLPHAGANYGYTF

clone size: NA
J gene: TRBJ2-5
V gene: TRBV28
D gene: NA
CDR3 DNA: TGTGCCAGCAGTTCGGACGGTCGGAACCAAGAGACCCAGTACTTC
CDR3 protein: CASSSDGRNQETQYF

clone size: few
J gene: TRBJ1-2
V gene: TRBV6-1
D gene: NA
CDR3 DNA: TGTGCCAGCAGTGAAGGGACTCGAGCGCTTGACTATGGCTACACCTTC
CDR3 protein: CASSEGTRALDYGYTF

clone size: few
J gene: TRBJ2-3
V gene: TRBV6-1
D gene: NA
CDR3 DNA: TGTGCCAGCAGTGAACTGGGACGGAGCACAGATACGCAGTATTTT
CDR3 protein: CASSELGRSTDTQYF

clone size: many
J gene: TRBJ2-4
V gene: TRBV28
D gene: NA
CDR3 DNA: TGTGCCAGCACGGAGGCCGTAGCCAAAAACATTCAGTACTTC
CDR3 protein: CASTEAVAKNIQYF

clone size: many
J gene: TRBJ2-7
V gene: TRBV7-2
D gene: NA
CDR3 DNA: TGTGCCAGCAGCTTAGGTCCGGGCCCCTACGAGCAGTACTTC
CDR3 protein: CASSLGPGPYEQYF

clone size: NA
J gene: TRBJ1-2
V gene: TRBV3-1
D gene: NA
CDR3 DNA: TGTGCCAGCAGCCAAGACCCCCGGACACACAACTATGGCTACACCTTC
CDR3 protein: CASSQDPRTHNYGYTF

clone size: NA
J gene: TRBJ1-2
V gene: TRBV5-1
D gene: NA
CDR3 DNA: TGCGCCAGCAGCTTGGTCTTCGACTATGGCTACACCTTC
CDR3 protein: CASSLVFDYGYTF

clone size: many
J gene: TRBJ2-3
V gene: TRBV5-1
D gene: TRBD2
CDR3 DNA: TGCGCCAGCAGCCCCGGGACTAGCAGTGATACGCAGTATTTT
CDR3 protein: CASSPGTSSDTQYF

clone size: NA
J gene: TRBJ2-1
V gene: TRBV9
D gene: NA
CDR3 DNA: TGTGCCAGCAGCACCCCCCCGGGAGAGCAGTTCTTC
CDR3 protein: CASSTPPGEQFF

clone size: many
J gene: TRBJ2-1
V gene: TRBV7-2
D gene: TRBD2
CDR3 DNA: TGTGCCAGCAGCTCGACTAGCGGGAGGCCGGGGAATGAGCAGTTCTTC
CDR3 protein: CASSSTSGRPGNEQFF

clone size: NA
J gene: TRBJ1-2
V gene: TRBV14
D gene: TRBD1
CDR3 DNA: TGTGCCAGCAGCACCCGGACAGGGAAGGACTATGGCTACACCTTC
CDR3 protein: CASSTRTGKDYGYTF

clone size: NA
J gene: TRBJ1-2
V gene: TRBV7-9
D gene: TRBD1
CDR3 DNA: TGTGCCAGCAGCTTGGGACAGGGGTTTGGCTACACCTTC
CDR3 protein: CASSLGQGFGYTF

clone size: few
J gene: TRBJ1-2
V gene: TRBV12-3/TRBV12-4
D gene: NA
CDR3 DNA: TGTGCCAGCTGGGGGGGACCCCATGGCTACACCTTC
CDR3 protein: CASWGGPHGYTF

clone size: few
J gene: TRBJ1-1
V gene: TRBV5-1
D gene: TRBD1
CDR3 DNA: TGCGCCAGCAGCTCAGGACAGGGGAAGAACACTGAAGCTTTCTTT
CDR3 protein: CASSSGQGKNTEAFF

clone size: many
J gene: TRBJ2-7
V gene: TRBV7-2
D gene: NA
CDR3 DNA: TGTGCCAGCAGCGCTAGGACACCTCCCTACGAGCAGTACTTC
CDR3 protein: CASSARTPPYEQYF

clone size: many
J gene: TRBJ2-1
V gene: TRBV6-4
D gene: TRBD2
CDR3 DNA: TGTGCCAGCAGTGACGCGGGAGCCTCCTACAATGAGCAGTTCTTC
CDR3 protein: CASSDAGASYNEQFF

clone size: NA
J gene: TRBJ1-6
V gene: TRBV5-1
D gene: TRBD1
CDR3 DNA: TGCGCCAGCAGCTTGGCCAGGGGGACAGATAATTCACCCCTCCACTTT
CDR3 protein: CASSLARGTDNSPLHF

clone size: few
J gene: TRBJ1-2
V gene: TRBV7-6
D gene: TRBD1
CDR3 DNA: TGTGCCAGCAGCTCCTTACAGGGGGCGCGGGGCTATGGCTACACCTTC
CDR3 protein: CASSSLQGARGYGYTF

clone size: many
J gene: TRBJ2-6
V gene: TRBV28
D gene: NA
CDR3 DNA: TGTGCCTCCGGACAGTCTGGGGCCAACGTCCTGACTTTC
CDR3 protein: CASGQSGANVLTF

clone size: many
J gene: TRBJ2-3
V gene: TRBV7-8
D gene: TRBD1
CDR3 DNA: TGTGCCAGCAGCATAAGGACAGGGGGAGGCACAGATACGCAGTATTTT
CDR3 protein: CASSIRTGGGTDTQYF

clone size: many
J gene: TRBJ2-3
V gene: TRBV20-1
D gene: NA
CDR3 DNA: TGCAGTGCCACCCGACAGAGCGGTACCACAGATACGCAGTATTTT
CDR3 protein: CSATRQSGTTDTQYF

clone size: many
J gene: TRBJ1-1
V gene: TRBV21-1
D gene: NA
CDR3 DNA: TGTGCCAGCAGCAGCTTAGTGTGGAGGGAGACCCAGATGAACACTGAAGCTTTCTTT
CDR3 protein: CASSSLVWRETQMNTEAFF